This TCR beta chain comes out of a study of OX40 agonist ivuxolimab in advanced cancers. Study information: The dose-escalation cohort had hepatocellular carcinoma, melanoma, renal cell or head and neck cancer.

V gave up 4 bases and J gave up 0 bases; unmatched junction bases: 14. Germline CDR1 is MDHEN and CDR2 is SYDVKM. The CDR3 spans 19 residues. In the case of this clone: The antigen is not known.

Findings and caveats of the study: By week 6 at 0.1 to 3.0 mg/kg, blood CD4+ and CD8+ T cells had expanded clonally.

The data were produced by immunoSEQ multiplex PCR, yet TCRdb's version contains in-frame clones alone and is incomplete. This sample has approximately 50,000 clones; about 86% occur once, and the top ten carry about an eighth. This chain links TRBV28 with TRBJ1-5; 8 bases are shared with TRBD1. The receptor's source is an adult with an advanced solid tumor such as melanoma, head and neck, liver or kidney cancer. The sequencing used CD4+ or CD8+ T cells sorted from blood, collected in a trial of the OX40 agonist ivuxolimab. This chain's CDR3 is CASSSYRGSLLNSNQPQHF. CDR3 in DNA: TGTGCCAGCAGTTCGTACAGGGGGTCCCTTTTGAATAGCAATCAGCCCCAGCATTTT.